This TCR beta chain was sequenced during a study of breast tumors, draining lymph nodes, adjacent tissues. TCRdb re-analysed the multiplex PCR reads in MiXCR, keeping a single row per CDR3 protein. The sample consists of around 230,000 distinct CDR3 sequences, about a third of them appearing once. This clonotype appeared many times. Breast cancer patients provided tissue from their axillary draining lymph nodes. The source of this sequence is a female donor with breast cancer. Some clones in this sample may be carry-over from other donors' samples. Sequenced sample: axillary lymph node tissue.

The CDR3 coding sequence is TGTGCCAGCAGTGAAGTGGGCTGGGGAACCGGGACTAGTGACGACGAGCAGTACTTC. This encodes CASSEVGWGTGTSDDEQYF. V usage is TRBV2 and J usage is TRBJ2-7; 8 bases are a match to TRBD2. Germline loops: CDR1 SNHLY, CDR2 FYNNEI. J gave up 5 bases and V 1 base, and 19 bases lay outside the gene matches. The CDR3 extends over 19 amino acids.